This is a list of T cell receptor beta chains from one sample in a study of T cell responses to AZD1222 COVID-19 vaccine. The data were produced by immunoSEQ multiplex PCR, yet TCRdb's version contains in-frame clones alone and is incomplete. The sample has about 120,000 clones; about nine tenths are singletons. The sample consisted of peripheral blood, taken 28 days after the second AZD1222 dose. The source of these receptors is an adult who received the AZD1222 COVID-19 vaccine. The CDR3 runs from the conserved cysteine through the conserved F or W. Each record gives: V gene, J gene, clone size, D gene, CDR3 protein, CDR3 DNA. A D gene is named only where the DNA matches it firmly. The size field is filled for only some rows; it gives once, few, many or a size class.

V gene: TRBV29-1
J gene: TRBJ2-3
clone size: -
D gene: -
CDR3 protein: CSVEMVATDTQYF
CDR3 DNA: TGCAGCGTTGAAATGGTAGCAACAGATACGCAGTATTTT

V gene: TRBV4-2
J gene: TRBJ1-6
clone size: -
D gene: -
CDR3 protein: CASSVMVGGGSSPLHF
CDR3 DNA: TGTGCCAGCAGCGTCATGGTAGGGGGTGGCAGTTCACCCCTCCACTTT

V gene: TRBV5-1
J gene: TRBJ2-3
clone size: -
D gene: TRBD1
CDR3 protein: CASSRRTGGYTDTQYF
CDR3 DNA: TGCGCCAGCAGCAGACGGACAGGGGGCTATACAGATACGCAGTATTTT

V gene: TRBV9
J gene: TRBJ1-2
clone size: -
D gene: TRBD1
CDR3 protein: CASSVGDRNYGYTF
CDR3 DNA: TGTGCCAGCAGCGTAGGGGACAGGAACTATGGCTACACCTTC

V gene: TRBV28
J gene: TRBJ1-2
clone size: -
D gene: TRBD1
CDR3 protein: CASTGQGVYGYTF
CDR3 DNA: TGTGCCAGCACTGGACAGGGGGTTTATGGCTACACCTTC

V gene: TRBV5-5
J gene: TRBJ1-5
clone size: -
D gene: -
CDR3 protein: CASSLAVGAEPQHF
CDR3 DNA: TGTGCCAGCAGCTTGGCGGTGGGGGCCGAGCCCCAGCATTTT

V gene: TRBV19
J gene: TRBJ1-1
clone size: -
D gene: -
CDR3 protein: CASRPGHMNTEAFF
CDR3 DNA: TGTGCCAGTAGACCGGGACACATGAACACTGAAGCTTTCTTT

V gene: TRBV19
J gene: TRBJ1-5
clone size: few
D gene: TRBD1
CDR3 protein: CASSPGQGRNQPQHF
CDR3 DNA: TGTGCCAGTAGTCCTGGACAGGGGAGGAATCAGCCCCAGCATTTT

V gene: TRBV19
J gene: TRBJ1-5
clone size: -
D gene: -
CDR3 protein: CASSIGGSQPQHF
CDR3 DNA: TGTGCCAGTAGTATCGGGGGGTCACAGCCCCAGCATTTT

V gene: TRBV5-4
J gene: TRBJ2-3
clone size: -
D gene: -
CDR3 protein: CASSDGRVTSTDTQYF
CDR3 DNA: TGTGCCAGCAGCGACGGCAGGGTCACTAGCACAGATACGCAGTATTTT

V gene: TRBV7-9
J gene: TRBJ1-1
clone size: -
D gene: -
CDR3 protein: CASSFVRDTEAFF
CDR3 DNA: TGTGCCAGCAGCTTTGTAAGGGACACTGAAGCTTTCTTT

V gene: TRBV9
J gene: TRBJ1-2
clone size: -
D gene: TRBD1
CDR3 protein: CASSLGQGGGYTF
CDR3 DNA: TGTGCCAGCAGCTTGGGACAGGGGGGCGGCTACACCTTC

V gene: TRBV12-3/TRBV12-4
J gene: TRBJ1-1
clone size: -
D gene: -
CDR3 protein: CASSLRQREAFF
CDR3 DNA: TGTGCCAGCAGTTTAAGGCAGCGAGAAGCTTTCTTT

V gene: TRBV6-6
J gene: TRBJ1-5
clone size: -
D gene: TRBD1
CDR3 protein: CASSRQGGDSNQPQHF
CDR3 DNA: TGTGCCAGCAGTCGACAGGGAGGTGATAGCAATCAGCCCCAGCATTTT

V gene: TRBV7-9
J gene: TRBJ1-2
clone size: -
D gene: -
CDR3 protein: CASSLVTPNYGYTF
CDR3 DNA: TGTGCCAGCAGCTTAGTGACTCCTAACTATGGCTACACCTTC

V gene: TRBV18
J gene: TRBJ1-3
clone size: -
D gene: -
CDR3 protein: CASATGYSGNTIYF
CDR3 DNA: TGTGCCAGCGCGACAGGATACTCTGGAAACACCATATATTTT

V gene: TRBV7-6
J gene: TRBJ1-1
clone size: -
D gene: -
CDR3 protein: CASSLGRTDEAFF
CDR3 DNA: TGTGCCAGCAGCTTAGGTCGGACAGATGAAGCTTTCTTT

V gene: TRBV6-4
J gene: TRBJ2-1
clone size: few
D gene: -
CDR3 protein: CASRAGWSDEQFF
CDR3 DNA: TGTGCCAGCAGAGCAGGGTGGTCCGATGAGCAGTTCTTC

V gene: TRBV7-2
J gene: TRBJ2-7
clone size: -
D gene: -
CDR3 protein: CASSTSSYEQYF
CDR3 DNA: TGTGCCAGCAGCACTAGCTCCTACGAGCAGTACTTC

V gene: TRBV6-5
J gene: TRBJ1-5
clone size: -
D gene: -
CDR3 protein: CASSQDQGTFWPQHF
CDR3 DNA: TGTGCCAGCAGCCAGGACCAGGGGACCTTTTGGCCCCAGCATTTT

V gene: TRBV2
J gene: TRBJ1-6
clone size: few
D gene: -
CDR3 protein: CASSDRRESSPLHF
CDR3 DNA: TGTGCCAGCAGCGATCGACGGGAAAGTTCACCCCTCCACTTT

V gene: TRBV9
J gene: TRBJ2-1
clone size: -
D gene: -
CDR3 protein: CASSASARAEYNEQFF
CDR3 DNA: TGTGCCAGCAGCGCCTCCGCCCGGGCAGAGTACAATGAGCAGTTCTTC

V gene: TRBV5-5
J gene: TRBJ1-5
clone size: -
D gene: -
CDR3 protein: CASSLAPGNQPQHF
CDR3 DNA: TGTGCCAGCAGCTTGGCCCCCGGGAATCAGCCCCAGCATTTT

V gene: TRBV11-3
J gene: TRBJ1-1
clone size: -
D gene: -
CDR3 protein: CASSYDAGEAFF
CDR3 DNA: TGTGCCAGCAGCTATGACGCGGGGGAAGCTTTCTTT

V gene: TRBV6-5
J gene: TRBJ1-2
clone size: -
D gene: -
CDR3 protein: CASSYSRDGKNGYTF
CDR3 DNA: TGTGCCAGCAGTTACTCGAGGGACGGCAAAAATGGCTACACCTTC